This T cell receptor (beta chain) was found in a study of cytomegalovirus exposure and HLA in healthy donors. Note on this clone: Its antigen remains unknown.

It was with 60 Vbeta and 13 Jbeta primers that the PCR ran. Sequenced by immunoSEQ multiplex PCR; TCRdb stores in-frame clones only, minus some. Seen here are under 85,000 clones, around 79% observed once, and the top ten hold 1.5% to 2%. Trimming took 5 bases from V and 6 from J, leaving 20 bases between them. The CDR3 covers 15 residues. Germline CDR1 and CDR2: MDHEN and SYDVKM. Points from the study as a whole: In a later analysis, 16,951 TCR beta sequences were associated with HLA alleles at 0.05 false discovery rate. A list of about 180 TCR beta chains associated with cytomegalovirus was given.

This receptor was obtained from a man aged 35 to 55 in good health and CMV-seronegative. Sequencing used PBMCs. The V call is TRBV28, the J call TRBJ2-7, with a weak D call TRBD2 (6 bases). CDR3 residues: CASSPPGGRSSEQYF. CDR3 sequence (DNA): TGTGCCAGCAGTCCCCCCGGGGGACGCTCTTCCGAGCAGTACTTC.